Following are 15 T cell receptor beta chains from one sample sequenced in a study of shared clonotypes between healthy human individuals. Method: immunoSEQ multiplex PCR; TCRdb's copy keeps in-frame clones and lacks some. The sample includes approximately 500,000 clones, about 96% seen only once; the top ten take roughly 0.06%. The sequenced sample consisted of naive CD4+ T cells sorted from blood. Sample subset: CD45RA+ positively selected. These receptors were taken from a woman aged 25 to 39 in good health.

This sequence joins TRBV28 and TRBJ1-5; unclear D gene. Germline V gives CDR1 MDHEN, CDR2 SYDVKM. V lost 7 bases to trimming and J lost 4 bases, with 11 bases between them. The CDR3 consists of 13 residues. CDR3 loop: CASTPSLNQPQHF. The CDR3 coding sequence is TGTGCCAGCACTCCCTCCCTAAATCAGCCCCAGCATTTT.

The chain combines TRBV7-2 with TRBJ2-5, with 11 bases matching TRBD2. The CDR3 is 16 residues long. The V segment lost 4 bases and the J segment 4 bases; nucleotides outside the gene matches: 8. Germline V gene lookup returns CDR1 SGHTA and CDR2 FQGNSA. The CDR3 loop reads CASSWPGTSGLETQYF. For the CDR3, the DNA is TGTGCCAGCAGCTGGCCCGGGACTAGCGGTTTAGAGACCCAGTACTTC. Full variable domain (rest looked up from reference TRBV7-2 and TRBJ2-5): GAGVSQSPSNKVTEKGKDVELRCDPISGHTALYWYRQSLGQGLEFLIYFQGNSAPDKSGLPSDRFSAERTGGSVSTLTIQRTQQEDSAVYLCASSWPGTSGLETQYFGPGTRLLVL.

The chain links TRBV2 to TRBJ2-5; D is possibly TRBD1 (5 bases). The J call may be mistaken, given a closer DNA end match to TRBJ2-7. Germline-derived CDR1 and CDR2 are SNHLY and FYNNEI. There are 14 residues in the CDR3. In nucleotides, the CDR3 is TGTGCCAGCAGTGACCCGCCAGGGAATTACGAGCAGTACTTC. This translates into CASSDPPGNYEQYF.

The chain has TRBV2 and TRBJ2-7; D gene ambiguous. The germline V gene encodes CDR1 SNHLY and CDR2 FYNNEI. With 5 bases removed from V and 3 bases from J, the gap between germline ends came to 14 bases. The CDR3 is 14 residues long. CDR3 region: CASSPRSRVYEQYF. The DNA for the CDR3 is TGTGCCAGCAGTCCCCGATCACGGGTCTACGAGCAGTACTTC.

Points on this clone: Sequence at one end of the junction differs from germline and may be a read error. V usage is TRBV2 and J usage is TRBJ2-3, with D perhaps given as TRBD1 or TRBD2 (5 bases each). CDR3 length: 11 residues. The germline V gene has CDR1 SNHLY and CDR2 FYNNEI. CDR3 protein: CASSRDRQRDF. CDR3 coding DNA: TGTGCCAGCAGTCGGGACCGTCAAAGGGATTTT.

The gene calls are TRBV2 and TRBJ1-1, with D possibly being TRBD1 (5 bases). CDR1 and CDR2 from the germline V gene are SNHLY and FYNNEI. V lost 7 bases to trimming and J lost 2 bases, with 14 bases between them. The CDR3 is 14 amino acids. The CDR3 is CASTVEGINTEAFF. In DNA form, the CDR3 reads TGTGCCAGCACCGTCGAGGGGATAAACACTGAAGCTTTCTTT.

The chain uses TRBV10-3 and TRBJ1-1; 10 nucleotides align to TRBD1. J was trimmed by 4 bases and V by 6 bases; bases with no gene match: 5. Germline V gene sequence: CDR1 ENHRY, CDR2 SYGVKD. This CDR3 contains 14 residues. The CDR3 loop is CAISGDRGGTEAFF. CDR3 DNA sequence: TGTGCCATCAGCGGGGACAGGGGTGGCACTGAAGCTTTCTTT.

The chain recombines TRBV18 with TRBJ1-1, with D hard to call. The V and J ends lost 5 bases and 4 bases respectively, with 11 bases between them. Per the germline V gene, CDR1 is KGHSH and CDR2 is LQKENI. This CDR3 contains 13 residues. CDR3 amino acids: CASSTEGSTEAFF. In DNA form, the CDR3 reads TGTGCCAGCTCAACCGAGGGTAGCACTGAAGCTTTCTTT. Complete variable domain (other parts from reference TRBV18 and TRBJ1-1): NAGVMQNPRHLVRRRGQEARLRCSPMKGHSHVYWYRQLPEEGLKFMVYLQKENIIDESGMPKERFSAEFPKEGPSILRIQQVVRGDSAAYFCASSTEGSTEAFFGQGTRLTVV.

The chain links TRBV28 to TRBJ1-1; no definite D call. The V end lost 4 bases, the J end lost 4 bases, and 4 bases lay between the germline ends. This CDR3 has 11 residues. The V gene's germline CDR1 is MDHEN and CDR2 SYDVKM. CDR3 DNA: TGTGCCAGCAGTTCGAGCACTGAAGCTTTCTTT. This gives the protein CASSSSTEAFF.

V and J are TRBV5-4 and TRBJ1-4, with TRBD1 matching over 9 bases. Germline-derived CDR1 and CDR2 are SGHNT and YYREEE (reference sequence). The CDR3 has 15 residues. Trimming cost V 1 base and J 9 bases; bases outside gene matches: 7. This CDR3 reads CASSLRGTGIQKLFF. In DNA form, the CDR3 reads TGTGCCAGCAGCTTGCGCGGGACAGGGATCCAAAAACTGTTTTTT.

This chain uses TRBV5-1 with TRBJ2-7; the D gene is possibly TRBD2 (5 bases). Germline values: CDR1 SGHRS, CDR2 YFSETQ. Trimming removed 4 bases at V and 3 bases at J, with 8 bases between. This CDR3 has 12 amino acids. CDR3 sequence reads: CASSAGHYEQYF. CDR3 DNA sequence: TGCGCCAGCAGCGCGGGCCACTACGAGCAGTACTTC.

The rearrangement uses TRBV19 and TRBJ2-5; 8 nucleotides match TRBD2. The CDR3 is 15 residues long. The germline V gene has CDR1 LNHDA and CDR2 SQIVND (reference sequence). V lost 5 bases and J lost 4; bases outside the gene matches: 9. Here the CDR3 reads CASSEQTGLAETQYF. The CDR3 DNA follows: TGTGCCAGTAGTGAGCAGACAGGACTAGCAGAGACCCAGTACTTC.

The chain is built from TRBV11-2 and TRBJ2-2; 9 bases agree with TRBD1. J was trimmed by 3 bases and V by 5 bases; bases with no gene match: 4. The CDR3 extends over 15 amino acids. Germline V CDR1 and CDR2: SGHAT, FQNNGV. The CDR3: CASSPGQGDTGELFF. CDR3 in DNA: TGTGCCAGCAGCCCGGGACAGGGAGACACCGGGGAGCTGTTTTTT.

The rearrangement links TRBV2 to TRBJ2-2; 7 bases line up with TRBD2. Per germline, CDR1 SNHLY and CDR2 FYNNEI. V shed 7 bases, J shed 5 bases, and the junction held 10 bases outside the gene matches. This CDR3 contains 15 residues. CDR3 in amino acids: CASKTAGVYTGELFF. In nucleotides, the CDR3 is TGTGCCAGCAAAACCGCGGGAGTATATACCGGGGAGCTGTTTTTT.

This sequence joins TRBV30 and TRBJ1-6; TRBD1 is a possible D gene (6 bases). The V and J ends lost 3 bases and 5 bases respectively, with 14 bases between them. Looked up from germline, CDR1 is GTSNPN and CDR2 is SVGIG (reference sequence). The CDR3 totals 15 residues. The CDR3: CAWSAPDRNNSPLHF. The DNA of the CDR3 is TGTGCCTGGAGCGCTCCCGACAGGAATAATTCACCCCTCCACTTT.